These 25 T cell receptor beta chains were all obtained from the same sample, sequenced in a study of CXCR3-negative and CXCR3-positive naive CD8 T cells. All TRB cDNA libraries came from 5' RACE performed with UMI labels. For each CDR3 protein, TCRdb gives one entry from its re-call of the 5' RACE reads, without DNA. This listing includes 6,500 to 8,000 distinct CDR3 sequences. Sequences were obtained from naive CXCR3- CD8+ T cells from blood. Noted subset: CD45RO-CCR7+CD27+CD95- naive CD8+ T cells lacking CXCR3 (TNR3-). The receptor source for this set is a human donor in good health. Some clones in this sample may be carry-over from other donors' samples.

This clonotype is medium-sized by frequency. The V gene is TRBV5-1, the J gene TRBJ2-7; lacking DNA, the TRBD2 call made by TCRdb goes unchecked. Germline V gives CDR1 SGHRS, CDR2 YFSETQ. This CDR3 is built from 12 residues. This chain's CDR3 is CASSGGRLEQYF.

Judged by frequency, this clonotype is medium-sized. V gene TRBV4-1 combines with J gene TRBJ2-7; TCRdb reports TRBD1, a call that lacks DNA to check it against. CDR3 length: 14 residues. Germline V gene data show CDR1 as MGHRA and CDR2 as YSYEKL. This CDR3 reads CASSQETRSYEQYF.

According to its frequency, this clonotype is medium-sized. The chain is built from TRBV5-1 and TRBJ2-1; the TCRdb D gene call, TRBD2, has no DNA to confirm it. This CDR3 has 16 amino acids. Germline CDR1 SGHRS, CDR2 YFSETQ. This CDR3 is CASSEGLAGVSSEQFF. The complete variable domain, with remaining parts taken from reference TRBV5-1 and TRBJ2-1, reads KAGVTQTPRYLIKTRGQQVTLSCSPISGHRSVSWYQQTPGQGLQFLFEYFSETQRNKGNFPGRFSGRQFSNSRSEMNVSTLELGDSALYLCASSEGLAGVSSEQFFGPGTRLTVL.

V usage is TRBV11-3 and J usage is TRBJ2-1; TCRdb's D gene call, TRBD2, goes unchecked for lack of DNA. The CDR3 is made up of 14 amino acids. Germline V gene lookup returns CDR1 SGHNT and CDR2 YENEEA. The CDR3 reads CASSLSRAYNEQFF.

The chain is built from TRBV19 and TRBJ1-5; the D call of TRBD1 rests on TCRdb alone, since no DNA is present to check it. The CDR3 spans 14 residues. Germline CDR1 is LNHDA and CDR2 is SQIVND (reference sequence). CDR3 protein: CASGGEESNQPQHF. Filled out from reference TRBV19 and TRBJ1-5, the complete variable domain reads DGGITQSPKYLFRKEGQNVTLSCEQNLNHDAMYWYRQDPGQGLRLIYYSQIVNDFQKGDIAEGYSVSREKKESFPLTVTSAQKNPTAFYLCASGGEESNQPQHFGDGTRLSIL.

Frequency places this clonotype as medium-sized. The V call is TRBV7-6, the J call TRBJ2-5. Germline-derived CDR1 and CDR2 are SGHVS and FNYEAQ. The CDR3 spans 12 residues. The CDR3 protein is CASRGTEETQYF.

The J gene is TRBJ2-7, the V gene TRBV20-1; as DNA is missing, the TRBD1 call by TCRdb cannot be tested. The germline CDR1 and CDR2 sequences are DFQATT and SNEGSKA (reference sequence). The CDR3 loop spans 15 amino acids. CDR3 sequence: CSARIAQGVGYEQYF.

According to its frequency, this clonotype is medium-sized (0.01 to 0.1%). The CDR3 sequence: CASSEVVAGTTGETQYF. The gene calls are TRBV2 and TRBJ2-5; TCRdb selects TRBD2, and the lack of DNA leaves this call unchecked. The CDR3 spans 17 residues. Germline V CDR1 and CDR2: SNHLY, FYNNEI.

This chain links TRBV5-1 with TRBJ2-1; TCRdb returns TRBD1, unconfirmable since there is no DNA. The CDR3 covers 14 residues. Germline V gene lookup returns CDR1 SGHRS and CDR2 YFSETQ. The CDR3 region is CASSFGQPNNEQFF.

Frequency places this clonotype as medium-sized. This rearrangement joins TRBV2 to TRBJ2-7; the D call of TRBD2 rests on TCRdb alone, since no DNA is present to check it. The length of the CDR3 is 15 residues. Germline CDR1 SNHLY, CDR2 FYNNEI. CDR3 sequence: CASSEARTSSYEQYF.

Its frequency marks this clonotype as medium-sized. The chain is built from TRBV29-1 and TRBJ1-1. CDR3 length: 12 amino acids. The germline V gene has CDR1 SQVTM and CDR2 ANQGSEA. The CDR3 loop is CSVDEGNTEAFF.

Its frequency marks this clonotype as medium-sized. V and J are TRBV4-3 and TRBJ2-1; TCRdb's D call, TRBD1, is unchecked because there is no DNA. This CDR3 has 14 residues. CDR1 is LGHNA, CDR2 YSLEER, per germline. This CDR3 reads CASSDRGLASEQFF.

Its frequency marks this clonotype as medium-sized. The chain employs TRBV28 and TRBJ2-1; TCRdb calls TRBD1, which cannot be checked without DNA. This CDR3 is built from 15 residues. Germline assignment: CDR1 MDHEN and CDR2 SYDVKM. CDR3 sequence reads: CASIPWAASYNEQFF.

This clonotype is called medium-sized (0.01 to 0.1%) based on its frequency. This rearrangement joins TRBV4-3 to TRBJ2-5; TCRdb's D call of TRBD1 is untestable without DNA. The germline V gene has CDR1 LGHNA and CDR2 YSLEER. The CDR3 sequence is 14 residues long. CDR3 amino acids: CASSRDRGQETQYF.

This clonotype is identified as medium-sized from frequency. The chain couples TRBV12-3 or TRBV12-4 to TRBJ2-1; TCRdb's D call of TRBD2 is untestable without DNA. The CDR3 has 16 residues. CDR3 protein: CASSGGLPDPYNEQFF.

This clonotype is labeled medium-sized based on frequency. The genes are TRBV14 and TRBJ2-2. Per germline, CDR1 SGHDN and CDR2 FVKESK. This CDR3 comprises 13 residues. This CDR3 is CASSQDLSGELFF.

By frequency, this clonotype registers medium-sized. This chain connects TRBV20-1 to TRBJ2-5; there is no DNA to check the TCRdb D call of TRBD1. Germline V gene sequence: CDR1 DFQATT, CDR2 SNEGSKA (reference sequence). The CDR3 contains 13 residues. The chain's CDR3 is CSAPQGFRETQYF.

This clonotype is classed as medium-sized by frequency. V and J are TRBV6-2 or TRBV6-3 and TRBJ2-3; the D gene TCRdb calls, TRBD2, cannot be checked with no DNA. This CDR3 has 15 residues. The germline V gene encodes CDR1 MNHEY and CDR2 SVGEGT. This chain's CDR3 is CASNQLAGVADTQYF.

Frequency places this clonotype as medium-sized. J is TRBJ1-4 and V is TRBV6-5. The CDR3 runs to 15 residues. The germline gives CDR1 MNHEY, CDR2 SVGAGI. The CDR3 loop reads CASSYSPVSNEKLFF.

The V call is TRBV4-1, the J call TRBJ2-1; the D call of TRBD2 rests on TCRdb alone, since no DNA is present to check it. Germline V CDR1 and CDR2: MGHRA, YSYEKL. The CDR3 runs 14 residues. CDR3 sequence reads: CARSRPGLAEEQFF.

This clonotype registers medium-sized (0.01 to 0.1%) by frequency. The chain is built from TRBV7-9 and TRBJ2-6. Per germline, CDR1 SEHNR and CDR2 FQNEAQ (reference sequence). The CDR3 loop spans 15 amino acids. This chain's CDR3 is CASSLVGSGANVLTF.

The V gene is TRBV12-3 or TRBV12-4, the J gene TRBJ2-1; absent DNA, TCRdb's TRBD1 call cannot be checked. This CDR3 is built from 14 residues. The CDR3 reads CASSARDAYNEQFF.

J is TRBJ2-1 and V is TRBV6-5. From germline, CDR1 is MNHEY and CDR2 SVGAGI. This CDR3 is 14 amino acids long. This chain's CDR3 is CASSYSSEHNEQFF.

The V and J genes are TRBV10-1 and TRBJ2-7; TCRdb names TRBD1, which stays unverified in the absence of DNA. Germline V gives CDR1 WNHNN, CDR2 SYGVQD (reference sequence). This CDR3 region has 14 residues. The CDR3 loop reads CASSESIGRVEQYF.

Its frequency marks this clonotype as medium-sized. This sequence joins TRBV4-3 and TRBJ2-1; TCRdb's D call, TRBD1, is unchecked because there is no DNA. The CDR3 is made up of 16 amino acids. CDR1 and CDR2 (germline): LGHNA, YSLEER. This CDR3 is CASSQEGPVGGDEQFF.